Sequencing of this TCR beta chain was carried out in a study of PD-1 blockade in classical Hodgkin lymphoma. CDR3 length: 17 residues. Germline V gene lookup returns CDR1 SGHTA and CDR2 FQGNSA. The V gene end was trimmed by 3 bases and the J gene end by 5 bases; junction bases not matched to a gene: 11. Comments on this clone: Its antigen is still unknown.

Findings of the study overall: Complete responders showed a baseline diversity that resembled the diversity of newly diagnosed patients. Factors driving the repertoire differences, possibly disease activity or prior therapy, remain undefined.

Produced via immunoSEQ multiplex PCR; TCRdb's table is partial and in-frame only. Of about 25,000 clones listed, approximately 80% are singletons. Every patient had relapsed following autologous stem cell transplantation, and cohorts differed in brentuximab vedotin exposure. The patients, who had relapsed/refractory classical Hodgkin lymphoma, achieved best responses of complete response, partial response or progressive disease. The source was peripheral blood mononuclear cells (PBMCs), collected at baseline. The receptor's source is a human donor with classical Hodgkin lymphoma. The chain carries TRBV7-2 and TRBJ2-5; the match to TRBD2 covers 11 bases. The CDR3 sequence is CASSFSGGVRRGETQYF. CDR3 sequence (DNA): TGTGCCAGCAGCTTTAGCGGGGGGGTACGCCGCGGGGAGACCCAGTACTTC.